Sequencing of this T cell receptor (beta chain) was carried out in a study of blood T cell repertoires in COVID-19. Overall study: Samples of COVID-19 (acute and convalescent) were obtained from the United States, Italy and Spain. T cells, B-cell-depleted T cells, or PBMCs supplied cDNA or gDNA.

Produced via immunoSEQ multiplex PCR; TCRdb's table is partial and in-frame only. The table lists 68,000 or so clones, 79% of them singletons. The J segment lost 5 bases and the V segment lost 0 bases, leaving 1 base of the junction unmatched. The CDR3 totals 16 residues. Germline-derived CDR1 and CDR2 are LGHNA and YNFKEQ. The receptor comes from a human donor in a cohort sampled during active COVID-19. The gene calls are TRBV4-2 and TRBJ2-3; the match to TRBD2 covers 14 bases. The sequenced sample consisted of peripheral blood. The CDR3 loop reads CASSQDGTSGRDTQYF. The CDR3 DNA reads TGTGCCAGCAGCCAAGATGGGACTAGCGGGAGAGATACGCAGTATTTT.